This T cell receptor beta chain was obtained from a study of cytomegalovirus exposure and HLA in healthy donors. Vbeta (60) and Jbeta (13) primers were used in the PCR. Generated by immunoSEQ multiplex PCR, the TCRdb table keeps only in-frame clones and is missing some. Of 89,000 or so clones listed, about 80% are singletons. The clonotype comes from a man between 18 and 29 years old in good health and CMV-seropositive. The sample consisted of PBMCs.

The CDR3 sequence is CASSSGSFTDTQYF. The CDR3 coding sequence is TGCGCCAGCAGCTCTGGCAGTTTCACAGATACGCAGTATTTT. The genes are TRBV5-1 and TRBJ2-3; D gene uncertain. Germline assignment: CDR1 SGHRS and CDR2 YFSETQ. V lost 3 bases and J lost 2, with 10 bases in between. CDR3 length: 14 amino acids.